This T cell receptor (beta chain) was identified during a study of response to subunit inactivated influenza vaccine. General study findings and limits: The authors proposed limited new T cell recruitment per seasonal influenza vaccination.

This clonotype was seen repeatedly, ten times or more. Its antigen is as yet unknown. Germline assignment: CDR1 SQVTM and CDR2 ANQGSEA. The V and J ends lost 7 bases and 0 bases respectively, with 11 bases between them. CDR3 length equals 13 residues. TCRdb independently ran MiXCR on the RT-PCR reads; one entry per CDR3 protein. The sample has about half a million distinct CDR3 sequences, 25% seen once. The receptor was derived from a man aged 45-65 years who received an inactivated influenza vaccine. Sample: CD4+ T cells sorted from PBMCs, taken approximately 5 days after vaccination. The chain couples TRBV29-1 to TRBJ2-3; D may be TRBD2 (5 bases). As DNA, the CDR3 is TGCAGCGGGGGTGGCGGGAGCACAGATACGCAGTATTTT. Encoded protein: CSGGGGSTDTQYF.